The entry below describes one TCR beta chain. Its target is not known. These data originate in a study of T-cell memory formation after mild COVID-19. Study-wide context: Largely donor-specific TCR clusters were found. Broader study findings: Contracting CD8+ clones were enriched in EMRA, CD4+ mainly in CM and EM.

CDR1 and CDR2 (germline): SGHRS, YFSETQ. The CDR3 contains 13 residues. The V and J ends lost 4 bases and 6 bases respectively, with 13 bases between them. TCRdb re-called the 5' RACE reads through MiXCR, storing one row per CDR3 protein. The repertoire holds approximately 98,000 distinct CDR3 sequences, with 15% to 20% as singletons. This chain connects TRBV5-1 to TRBJ1-1, with D perhaps TRBD1 (5 bases). The source is a man younger than 30 who had mild COVID-19 (a few samples of this study predate the infection). Cell type and time point are not known. Sequenced sample: PBMCs or a T cell subset sorted from them (not recorded which). CDR3 in amino acids: CASSIPTESEAFF. Here the CDR3 DNA reads TGCGCCAGCAGCATCCCGACAGAATCTGAAGCTTTCTTT.